A selection of T cell receptor beta chains follows, all from one sample in a study of blood T cell repertoires in COVID-19. Clones were read by immunoSEQ multiplex PCR, and TCRdb kept only the in-frame ones, dropping some. The table has about 170,000 clones, 65% to 85% seen once. Specimen: peripheral blood. The receptors were sampled from a human donor with acute or convalescent COVID-19. The donor label of this sample is uncertain. The CDR3 runs from the conserved cysteine through the conserved F or W. Each record gives: CDR3 protein, V gene.

CASSPGDSTEAFF | TRBV6-6
CASSQPRARATNEKLFF | TRBV4-1
CASRFGQASLGYTF | TRBV3-1/TRBV3-2
CASSLVAWGELFF | TRBV27
CASSLGWEETQYF | TRBV5-6
CASSITSDGLLNTEAFF | TRBV19
CASSQLAGVLF | TRBV3-1/TRBV3-2
CASSFPWGRNNEQFF | TRBV11-3
CASSVATGRGQDTQYF | TRBV9
CASSFRPGLAAYEQYF | TRBV28
CASSKNLGGNANTGELFF | TRBV19
CASTSWDGGSYEQYF | TRBV7-2
CASSPPGGPLEAFF | TRBV6-5
CASSWSGPERETQYF | TRBV5-1
CASSESTRTGGRFF | TRBV10-1
CASSLRRAYGYTF | TRBV12-3/TRBV12-4
CASSQATGTSGWVSQETQYF | TRBV4-2
CASFRQGEVGYTF | TRBV11-2
CASSRDRGGGSWAFF | TRBV7-3
CASSSNNEQFF | TRBV5-1
CASSFKTSGETNEQFF | TRBV7-9
CASSISGVDEQYF | TRBV13
CSVPRPSYEQYF | TRBV29-1
CASSFEVSTDTQYF | TRBV9
CASSVYGLAGAGDEQFF | TRBV9
CASSLGGPRSYNEQFF | TRBV11-2
CASSRQAGSYEQYF | TRBV7-9
CASSHDRESTEAFF | TRBV28
CASGRGFTNEQFF | TRBV7-2
CASSYIGQASYEQYF | TRBV6-6
CASSVGQVYGAEAFF | TRBV9
CASSSPSGRTGNEQFF | TRBV19
CASSEAGTGSDTQYF | TRBV6-1
CASSLKGQGIGELFF | TRBV3-1/TRBV3-2
CASSLGGRAGTGELFF | TRBV27
CASSEGWGGETQYF | TRBV10-1
CASREGGASTDTQYF | TRBV5-1
CAWSVTRGLADYEQYF | TRBV30
CASTSLNTGELFF | TRBV19
CASTPHGQDPREYF | TRBV28
CASSLPGDSETQYF | TRBV5-4
CASSFASGGEQYF | TRBV7-9
CASRIRDRATDTQYF | TRBV6-5
CASSGKDRNTEAFF | TRBV2
CASSSTNQANTGELFF | TRBV5-4
CASSRGGYNQPQHF | TRBV2
CASRTSGGVDTQYF | TRBV2
CASSLSRQPQETQYF | TRBV5-1
CASSSAGGMYEQYF | TRBV28
CASRRTVNTEAFF | TRBV6-4